This T cell receptor beta chain is from a study of blood T cell repertoires in COVID-19. Sequencing used immunoSEQ multiplex PCR; TCRdb keeps in-frame clones, though not all of them. The sample includes hundreds of thousands of clones, about 90% of them seen just once. The length of the CDR3 is 15 residues. Trimming removed 5 bases from V and 5 bases from J; junction bases left unmatched: 6. From germline, CDR1 is SEHNR and CDR2 FQNEAQ (reference sequence). The sample was peripheral blood. The chain couples TRBV7-9 to TRBJ1-4, with TRBD1 identical over 9 bases. The clonotype originates from a woman between 45 and 60 years old with COVID-19, enrolled during active disease. CDR3 sequence (DNA): TGTGCCAGCAGCGGGAGGACAGGGGAAAATGAAAAACTGTTTTTT. This sequence encodes CASSGRTGENEKLFF.